This T cell receptor (beta chain) was found in a study of monozygotic twins with inflammatory bowel disease. Study-wide results and limits: Other individuals had fewer clonotypes in common with IBD patients than with healthy twins, especially with disease activity.

Worth noting for this clonotype: Its matching antigen is unknown.

TCRdb re-called the 5' RACE reads; one entry per CDR3 protein, DNA not given. The listing contains 300,000 to 350,000 distinct CDR3 sequences. This TCR derives from a human donor with ulcerative colitis or Crohn's disease, or a healthy co-twin of an affected twin (not recorded which). The sequenced sample was blood.

CDR3 loop: CASSYLRTGGNTIYF. V and J are TRBV7-2 and TRBJ1-3; the TCRdb D gene call, TRBD1, has no DNA to confirm it. This CDR3 has 15 amino acids. Looked up from germline, CDR1 is SGHTA and CDR2 is FQGNSA.